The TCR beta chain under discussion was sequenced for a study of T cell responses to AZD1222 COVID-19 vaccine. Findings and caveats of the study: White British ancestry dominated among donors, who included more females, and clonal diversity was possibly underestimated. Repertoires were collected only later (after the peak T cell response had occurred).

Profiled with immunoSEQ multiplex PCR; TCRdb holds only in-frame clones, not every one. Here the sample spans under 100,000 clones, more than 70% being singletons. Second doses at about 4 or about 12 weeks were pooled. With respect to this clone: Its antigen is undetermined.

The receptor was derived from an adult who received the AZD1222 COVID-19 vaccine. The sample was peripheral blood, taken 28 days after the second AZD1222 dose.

CDR3 nucleotide sequence: TGTGCCAGCAGTGAAGTCGCCTATGGCTACACCTTC. This gives the protein CASSEVAYGYTF. The rearrangement joins TRBV6-1 to TRBJ1-2, with D unclear. V was trimmed by 1 base and J by 4 bases, leaving 4 bases between them. There are 12 residues in the CDR3. Germline V CDR1 and CDR2: MNHNS, SASEGT.